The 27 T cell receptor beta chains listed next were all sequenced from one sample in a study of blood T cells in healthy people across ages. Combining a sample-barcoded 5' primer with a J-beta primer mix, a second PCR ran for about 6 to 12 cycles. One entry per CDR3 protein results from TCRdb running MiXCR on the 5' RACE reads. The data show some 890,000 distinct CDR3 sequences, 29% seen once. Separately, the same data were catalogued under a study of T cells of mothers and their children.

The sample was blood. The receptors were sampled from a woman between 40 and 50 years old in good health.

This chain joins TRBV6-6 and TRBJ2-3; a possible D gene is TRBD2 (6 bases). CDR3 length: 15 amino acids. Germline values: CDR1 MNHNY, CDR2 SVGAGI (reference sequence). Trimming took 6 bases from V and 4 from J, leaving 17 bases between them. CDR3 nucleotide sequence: TGTGCCAGCAGATTGACTAGTGGAGCAGCAGATACGCAGTATTTT. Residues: CASRLTSGAADTQYF.

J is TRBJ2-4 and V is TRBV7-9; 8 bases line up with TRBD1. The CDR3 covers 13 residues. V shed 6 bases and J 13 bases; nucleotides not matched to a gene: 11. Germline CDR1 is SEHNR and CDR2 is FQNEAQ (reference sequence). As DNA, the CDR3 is TGTGCCAGCAGGACAGGGGACAACAATGAGCAGTACTTC. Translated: CASRTGDNNEQYF.

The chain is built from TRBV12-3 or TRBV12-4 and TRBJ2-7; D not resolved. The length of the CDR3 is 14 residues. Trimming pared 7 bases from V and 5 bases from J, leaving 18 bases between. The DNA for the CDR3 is TGTGCCAGCACCCTAAGTTTGGTGGTCCACGAGCAGTACTTC. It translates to CASTLSLVVHEQYF.

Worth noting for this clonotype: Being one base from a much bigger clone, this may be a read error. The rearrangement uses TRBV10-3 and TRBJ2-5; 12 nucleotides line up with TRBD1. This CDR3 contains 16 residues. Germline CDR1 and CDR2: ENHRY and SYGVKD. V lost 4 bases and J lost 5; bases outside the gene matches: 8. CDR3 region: CAISAAGTGGRETQYF. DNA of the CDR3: TGTGCCATCAGTGCCGCCGGGACAGGGGGCAGGGAGACCCAGTACTTC.

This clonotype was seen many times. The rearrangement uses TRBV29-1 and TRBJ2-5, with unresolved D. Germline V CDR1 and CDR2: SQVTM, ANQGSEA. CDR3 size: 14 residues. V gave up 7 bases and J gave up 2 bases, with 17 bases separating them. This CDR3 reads CSADPGNTQETQYF. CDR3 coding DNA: TGCAGCGCCGATCCGGGCAACACGCAAGAGACCCAGTACTTC. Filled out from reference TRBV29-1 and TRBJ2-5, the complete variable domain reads SAVISQKPSRDICQRGTSLTIQCQVDSQVTMMFWYRQQPGQSLTLIATANQGSEATYESGFVIDKFPISRPNLTFSTLTVSNMSPEDSSIYLCSADPGNTQETQYFGPGTRLLVL.

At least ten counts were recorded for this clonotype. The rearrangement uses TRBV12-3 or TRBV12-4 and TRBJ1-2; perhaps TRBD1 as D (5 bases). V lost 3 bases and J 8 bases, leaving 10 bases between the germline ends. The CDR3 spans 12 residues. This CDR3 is CASSFGTGGYTF. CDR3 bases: TGTGCCAGCAGTTTTGGGACGGGAGGCTACACCTTC.

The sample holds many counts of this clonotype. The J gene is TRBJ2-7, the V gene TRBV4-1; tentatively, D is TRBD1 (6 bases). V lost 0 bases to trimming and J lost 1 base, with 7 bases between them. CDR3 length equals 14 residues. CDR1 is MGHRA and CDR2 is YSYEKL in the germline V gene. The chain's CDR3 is CASSQDTGSYEQYF. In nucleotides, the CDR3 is TGCGCCAGCAGCCAAGATACAGGGTCCTACGAGCAGTACTTC.

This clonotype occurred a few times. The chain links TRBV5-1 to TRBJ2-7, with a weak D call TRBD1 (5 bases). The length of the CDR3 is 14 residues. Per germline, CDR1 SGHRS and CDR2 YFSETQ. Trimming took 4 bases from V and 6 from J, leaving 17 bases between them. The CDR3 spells CASSPNPGFGEQYF. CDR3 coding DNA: TGCGCCAGCAGCCCTAATCCAGGGTTTGGCGAGCAGTACTTC.

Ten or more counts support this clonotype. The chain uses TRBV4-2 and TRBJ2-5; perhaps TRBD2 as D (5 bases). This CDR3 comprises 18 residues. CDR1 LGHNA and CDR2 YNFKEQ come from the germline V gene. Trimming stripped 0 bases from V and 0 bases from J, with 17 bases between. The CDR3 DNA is TGTGCCAGCAGCCAAGAATTCCAAGGCGGGCCAAACCAAGAGACCCAGTACTTC. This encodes CASSQEFQGGPNQETQYF.

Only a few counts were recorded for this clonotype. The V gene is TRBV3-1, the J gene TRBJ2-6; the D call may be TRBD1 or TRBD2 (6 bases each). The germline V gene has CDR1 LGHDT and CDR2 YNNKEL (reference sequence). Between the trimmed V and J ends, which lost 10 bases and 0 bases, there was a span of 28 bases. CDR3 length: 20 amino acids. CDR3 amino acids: CATRGAGGNQGISGANVLTF. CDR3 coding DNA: TGTGCCACCAGGGGAGCCGGGGGAAATCAGGGGATCTCTGGGGCCAACGTCCTGACTTTC.

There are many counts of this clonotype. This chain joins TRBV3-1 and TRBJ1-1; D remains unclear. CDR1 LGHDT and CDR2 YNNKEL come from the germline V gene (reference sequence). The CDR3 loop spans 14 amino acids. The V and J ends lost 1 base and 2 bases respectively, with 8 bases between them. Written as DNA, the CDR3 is TGTGCCAGCAGCCAAGTAGAAGGTAACACTGAAGCTTTCTTT. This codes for CASSQVEGNTEAFF.

The DNA of the CDR3 is TGCGCCAGCAGCCAAGAATCGGGCGGGGGGGCCACAGATACGCAGTATTTT. Protein: CASSQESGGGATDTQYF. The chain links TRBV4-1 to TRBJ2-3, with 9 bases identical to TRBD2. V dropped 0 bases and J dropped 2; count of bases not matched to a gene: 6. This CDR3 has 17 amino acids. In germline, CDR1 is MGHRA, CDR2 YSYEKL.

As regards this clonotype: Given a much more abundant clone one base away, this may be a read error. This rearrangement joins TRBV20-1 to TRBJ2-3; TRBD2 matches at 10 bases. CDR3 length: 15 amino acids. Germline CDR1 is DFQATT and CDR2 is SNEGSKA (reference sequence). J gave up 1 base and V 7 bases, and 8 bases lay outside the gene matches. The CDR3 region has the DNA TGCAGTGTGACTCCCGGGACTAGCGGCACAGATACGCAGTATTTT. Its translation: CSVTPGTSGTDTQYF.

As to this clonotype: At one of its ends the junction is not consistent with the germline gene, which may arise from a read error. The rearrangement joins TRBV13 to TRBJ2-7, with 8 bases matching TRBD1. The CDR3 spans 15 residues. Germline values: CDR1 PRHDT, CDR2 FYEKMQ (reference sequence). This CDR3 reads CASSLAGTGYPERYF. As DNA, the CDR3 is TGTGCCAGCAGCTTAGCCGGGACAGGATACCCTGAGCGGTACTTC.

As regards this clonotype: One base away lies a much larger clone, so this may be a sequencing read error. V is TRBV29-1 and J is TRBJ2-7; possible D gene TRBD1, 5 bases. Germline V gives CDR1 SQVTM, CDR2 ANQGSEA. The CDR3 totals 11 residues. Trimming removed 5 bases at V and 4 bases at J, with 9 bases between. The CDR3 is CSVWTRYEQYF. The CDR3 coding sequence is TGCAGCGTTTGGACACGTTACGAGCAGTACTTC.

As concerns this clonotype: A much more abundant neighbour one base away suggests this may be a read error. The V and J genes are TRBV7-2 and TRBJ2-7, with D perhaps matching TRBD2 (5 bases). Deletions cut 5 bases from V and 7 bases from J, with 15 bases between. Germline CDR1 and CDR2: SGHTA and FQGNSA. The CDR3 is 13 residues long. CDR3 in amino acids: CASSRFLGSEQYF. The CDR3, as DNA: TGTGCCAGCAGCCGCTTTTTAGGGAGTGAGCAGTACTTC.

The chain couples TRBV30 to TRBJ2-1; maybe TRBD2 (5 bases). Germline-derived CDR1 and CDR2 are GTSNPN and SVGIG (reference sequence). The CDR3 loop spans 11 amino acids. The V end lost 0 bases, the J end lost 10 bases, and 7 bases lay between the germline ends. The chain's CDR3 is CAWSVEGEQFF. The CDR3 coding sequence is TGTGCCTGGAGTGTAGAGGGCGAGCAGTTCTTC.

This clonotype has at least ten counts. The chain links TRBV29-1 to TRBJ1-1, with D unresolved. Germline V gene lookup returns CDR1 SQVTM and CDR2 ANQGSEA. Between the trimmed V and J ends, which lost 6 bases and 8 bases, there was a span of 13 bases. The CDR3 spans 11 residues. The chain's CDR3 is CSVRHGSEAFF. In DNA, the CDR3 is TGCAGCGTACGACATGGAAGCGAAGCTTTCTTT.

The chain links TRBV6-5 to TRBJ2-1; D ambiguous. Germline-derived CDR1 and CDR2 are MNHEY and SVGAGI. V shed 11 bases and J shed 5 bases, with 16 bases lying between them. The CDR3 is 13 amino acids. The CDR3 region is CACMKGSDNEQFF. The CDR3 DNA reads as TGTGCCTGCATGAAAGGCAGCGACAATGAGCAGTTCTTC.

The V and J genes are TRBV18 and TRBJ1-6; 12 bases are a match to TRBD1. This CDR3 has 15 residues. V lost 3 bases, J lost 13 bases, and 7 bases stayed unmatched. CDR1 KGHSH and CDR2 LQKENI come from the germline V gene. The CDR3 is CASSPSGTGGRPLHF. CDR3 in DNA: TGTGCCAGCTCACCGAGCGGGACAGGGGGCCGGCCCCTCCACTTT.

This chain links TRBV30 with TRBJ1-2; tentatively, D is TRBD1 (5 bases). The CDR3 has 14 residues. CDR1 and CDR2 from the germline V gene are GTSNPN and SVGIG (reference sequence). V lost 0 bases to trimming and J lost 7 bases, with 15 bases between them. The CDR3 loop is CAWSVGRVGGGYTF. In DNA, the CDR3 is TGTGCCTGGAGTGTGGGCAGGGTTGGTGGTGGCTACACCTTC. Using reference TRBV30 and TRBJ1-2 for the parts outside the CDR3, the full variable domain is SQTIHQWPATLVQPVGSPLSLECTVEGTSNPNLYWYRQAAGRGLQLLFYSVGIGQISSEVPQNLSASRPQDRQFILSSKKLLLSDSGFYLCAWSVGRVGGGYTFGSGTRLTVV.

The CDR3 coding sequence is TGCAGCGTTGGCGGCGCTCGGGGCTACACCTTC. This translates into CSVGGARGYTF. The rearrangement joins TRBV29-1 to TRBJ1-2; no definite D call. Germline values: CDR1 SQVTM, CDR2 ANQGSEA. CDR3 length: 11 residues. Trimming cost V 4 bases and J 8 bases, with 11 bases left between them.

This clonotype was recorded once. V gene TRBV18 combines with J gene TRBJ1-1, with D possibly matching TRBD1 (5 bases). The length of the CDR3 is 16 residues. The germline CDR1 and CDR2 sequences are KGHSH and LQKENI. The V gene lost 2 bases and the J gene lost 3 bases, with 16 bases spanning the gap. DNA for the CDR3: TGTGCCAGCTCACCATTTGCAGTAGGGGCGGACACTGAAGCTTTCTTT. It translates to CASSPFAVGADTEAFF.

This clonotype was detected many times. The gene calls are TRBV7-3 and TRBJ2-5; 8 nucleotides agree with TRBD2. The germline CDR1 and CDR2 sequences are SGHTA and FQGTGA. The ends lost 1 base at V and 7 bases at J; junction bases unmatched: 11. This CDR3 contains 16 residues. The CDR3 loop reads CASSLSGGTTPGTQYF. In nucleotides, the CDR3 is TGTGCCAGCAGCTTAAGCGGGGGGACTACCCCTGGGACCCAGTACTTC.

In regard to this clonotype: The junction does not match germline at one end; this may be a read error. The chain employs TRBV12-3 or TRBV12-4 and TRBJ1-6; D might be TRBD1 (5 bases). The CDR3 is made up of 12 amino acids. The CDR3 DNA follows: TGTGCCTGCAGGGATTTCAATTCACCCCTCCACTTT. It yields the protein CACRDFNSPLHF.

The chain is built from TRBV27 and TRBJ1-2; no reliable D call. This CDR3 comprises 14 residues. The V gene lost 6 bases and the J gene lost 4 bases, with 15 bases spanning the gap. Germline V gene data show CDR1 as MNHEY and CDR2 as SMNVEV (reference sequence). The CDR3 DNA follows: TGTGCCAGCAGCCATTCGGGGAGTGGCTATGGCTACACCTTC. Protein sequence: CASSHSGSGYGYTF.

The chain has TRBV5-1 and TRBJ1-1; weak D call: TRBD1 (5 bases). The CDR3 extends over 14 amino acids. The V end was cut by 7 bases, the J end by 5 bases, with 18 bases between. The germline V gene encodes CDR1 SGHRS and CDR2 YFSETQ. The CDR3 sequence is CASAGTHRSTEAFF. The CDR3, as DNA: TGCGCCAGCGCCGGGACGCACCGTTCGACTGAAGCTTTCTTT.